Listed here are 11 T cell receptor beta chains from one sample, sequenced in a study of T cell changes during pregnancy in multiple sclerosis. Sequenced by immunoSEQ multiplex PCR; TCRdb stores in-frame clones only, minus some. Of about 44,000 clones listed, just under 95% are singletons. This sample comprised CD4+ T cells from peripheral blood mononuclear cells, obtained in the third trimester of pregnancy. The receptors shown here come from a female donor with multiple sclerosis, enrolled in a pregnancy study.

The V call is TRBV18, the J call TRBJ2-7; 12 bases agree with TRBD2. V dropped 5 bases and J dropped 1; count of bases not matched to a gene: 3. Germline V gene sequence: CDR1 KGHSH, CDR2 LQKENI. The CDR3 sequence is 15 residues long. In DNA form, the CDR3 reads TGTGCCAGCTCAACGGGACTAGCGGGTTCCTACGAGCAGTACTTC. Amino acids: CASSTGLAGSYEQYF.

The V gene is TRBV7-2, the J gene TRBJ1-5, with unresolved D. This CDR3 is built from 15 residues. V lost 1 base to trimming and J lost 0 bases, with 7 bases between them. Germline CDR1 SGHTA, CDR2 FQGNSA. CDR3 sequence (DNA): TGTGCCAGCAGCTTAGTCGAGGGTAGCAATCAGCCCCAGCATTTT. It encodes CASSLVEGSNQPQHF.

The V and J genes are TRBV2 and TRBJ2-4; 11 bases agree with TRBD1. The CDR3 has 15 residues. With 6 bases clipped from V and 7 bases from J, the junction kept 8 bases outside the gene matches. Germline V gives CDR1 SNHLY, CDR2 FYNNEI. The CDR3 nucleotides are TGTGCCAGCAGGGGGGACAGGGGGTTTTCCAACATTCAGTACTTC. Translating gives CASRGDRGFSNIQYF.

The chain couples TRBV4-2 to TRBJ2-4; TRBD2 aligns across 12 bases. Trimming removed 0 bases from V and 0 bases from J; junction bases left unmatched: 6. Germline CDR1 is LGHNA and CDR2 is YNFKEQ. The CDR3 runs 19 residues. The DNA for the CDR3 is TGTGCCAGCAGCCAAGATTTCCTAGCGGGAGGGGTAGCCAAAAACATTCAGTACTTC. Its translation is CASSQDFLAGGVAKNIQYF.

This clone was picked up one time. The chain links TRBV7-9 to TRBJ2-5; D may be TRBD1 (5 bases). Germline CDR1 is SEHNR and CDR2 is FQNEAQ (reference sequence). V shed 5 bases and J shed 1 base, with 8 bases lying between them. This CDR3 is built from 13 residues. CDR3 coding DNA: TGTGCCAGCAGCAGGGGCAGCCAAGAGACCCAGTACTTC. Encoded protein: CASSRGSQETQYF.

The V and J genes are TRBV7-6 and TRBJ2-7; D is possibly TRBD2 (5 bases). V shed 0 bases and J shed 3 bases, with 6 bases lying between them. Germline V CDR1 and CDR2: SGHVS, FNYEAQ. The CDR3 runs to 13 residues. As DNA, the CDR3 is TGTGCCAGCAGCTTAGCGGGAGTCTACGAGCAGTACTTC. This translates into CASSLAGVYEQYF.

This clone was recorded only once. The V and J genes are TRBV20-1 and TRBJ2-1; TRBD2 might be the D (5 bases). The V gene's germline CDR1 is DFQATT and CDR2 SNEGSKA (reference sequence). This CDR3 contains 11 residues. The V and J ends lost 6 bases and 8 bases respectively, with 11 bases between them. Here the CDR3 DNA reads TGCAGTGCCCTCGACTATTATGAGCAGTTCTTC. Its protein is CSALDYYEQFF.

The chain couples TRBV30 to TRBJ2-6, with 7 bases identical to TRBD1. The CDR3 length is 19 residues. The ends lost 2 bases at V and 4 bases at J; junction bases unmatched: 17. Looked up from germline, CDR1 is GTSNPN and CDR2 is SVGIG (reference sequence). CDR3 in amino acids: CAWSKTSGTVTLGANVLTF. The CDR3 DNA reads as TGTGCCTGGAGTAAGACCTCCGGGACAGTTACCTTAGGGGCCAACGTCCTGACTTTC.

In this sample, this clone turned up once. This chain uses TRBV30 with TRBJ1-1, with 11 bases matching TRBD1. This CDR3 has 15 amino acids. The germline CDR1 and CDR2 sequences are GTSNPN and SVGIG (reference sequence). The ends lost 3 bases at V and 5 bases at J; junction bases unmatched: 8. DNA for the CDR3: TGTGCCTGGAGACAGGACAGGGGGCGAGGTACTGAAGCTTTCTTT. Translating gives CAWRQDRGRGTEAFF.

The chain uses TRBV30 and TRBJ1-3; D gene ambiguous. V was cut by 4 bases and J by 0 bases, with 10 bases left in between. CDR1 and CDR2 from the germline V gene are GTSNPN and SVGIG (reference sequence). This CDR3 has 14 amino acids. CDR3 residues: CAWKERTSGNTIYF. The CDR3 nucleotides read TGTGCCTGGAAGGAGCGGACCTCTGGAAACACCATATATTTT.

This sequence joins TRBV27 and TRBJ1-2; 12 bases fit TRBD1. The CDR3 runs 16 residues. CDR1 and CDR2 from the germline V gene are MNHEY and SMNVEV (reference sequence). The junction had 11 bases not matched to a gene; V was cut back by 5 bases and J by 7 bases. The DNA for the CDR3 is TGTGCCAGCAGTGACCGTCTGGGACAGGGGGCGGCTGGCTACACCTTC. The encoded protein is CASSDRLGQGAAGYTF.